These 14 T cell receptor beta chains originate from one sample sequenced in a study of shared clonotypes between healthy human individuals. Assay: immunoSEQ multiplex PCR; the TCRdb copy retains only in-frame clones and omits some. The repertoire holds a few million clones, with around nine tenths as singletons. Sequenced sample: naive CD4+ T cells sorted from blood. As to subset: CD45RA+ positively selected. The receptors were gathered from a man in his late teens or twenties in good health.

The V and J genes are TRBV5-6 and TRBJ1-1; 10 bases are shared with TRBD1. Germline V gives CDR1 SGHDT, CDR2 YYEEEE. This CDR3 contains 17 residues. V shed 0 bases and J 3 bases; nucleotides not matched to a gene: 8. CDR3 nucleotide sequence: TGTGCCAGCAGCTTGGCCGGGACAGGGGTTCGGGACACTGAAGCTTTCTTT. Protein sequence: CASSLAGTGVRDTEAFF. Based on the CDR3 plus reference TRBV5-6 and TRBJ1-1, the full variable domain is DAGVTQSPTHLIKTRGQQVTLRCSPKSGHDTVSWYQQALGQGPQFIFQYYEEEERQRGNFPDRFSGHQFPNYSSELNVNALLLGDSALYLCASSLAGTGVRDTEAFFGQGTRLTVV.

The genes are TRBV10-3 and TRBJ2-7, with D perhaps TRBD2 (7 bases). CDR1 is ENHRY, CDR2 SYGVKD, per germline. The CDR3 runs to 12 residues. Trimming took off 11 bases at V and 5 bases at J, with 16 bases between the two ends. The CDR3 DNA follows: TGTGCCGTATTTGGGGGGGCAGACGAGCAGTACTTC. Protein sequence: CAVFGGADEQYF.

This chain joins TRBV6-5 and TRBJ2-5; 7 nucleotides agree with TRBD2. The last part of the DNA fits TRBJ2-7 better; the J call may be wrong. Looked up from germline, CDR1 is MNHEY and CDR2 is SVGAGI. The CDR3 totals 13 residues. The CDR3 loop reads CASRPSGNYEQYF. The CDR3 DNA is TGTGCCAGCAGGCCTAGCGGCAACTACGAGCAGTACTTC.

This clone has only a few counts. The chain recombines TRBV10-3 with TRBJ2-2; D unclear. Germline V gene data show CDR1 as ENHRY and CDR2 as SYGVKD. V was trimmed by 4 bases and J by 4 bases, leaving 1 base between them. The CDR3 length is 11 residues. CDR3 loop: CAISATGELFF. CDR3 DNA: TGTGCCATCAGTGCCACCGGGGAGCTGTTTTTT.

This chain uses TRBV7-9 with TRBJ2-3; D is uncertain. V dropped 5 bases and J dropped 3 bases, with 12 bases sitting between them. Germline V gives CDR1 SEHNR, CDR2 FQNEAQ (reference sequence). The CDR3 loop spans 14 amino acids. CDR3 coding DNA: TGTGCCAGCAGCCTTCCCGTTTCAACAGATACGCAGTATTTT. Translated, it gives CASSLPVSTDTQYF.

This clone was observed a few times. This chain links TRBV12-2 with TRBJ1-1; TRBD1, as called in the table, went unchecked against the DNA. TRBV12-2 has pseudogene status. This CDR3 spans 13 amino acids. The CDR3 coding sequence is TGTGCAAGTCGCTTAGCCAGGAACACTGAAGCTTTCTTT. It encodes CASRLARNTEAFF.

The rearrangement joins TRBV10-2 to TRBJ2-1; the match to TRBD2 covers 8 bases. This CDR3 spans 13 amino acids. Germline V gives CDR1 WSHSY, CDR2 SAAADI. V was clipped by 8 bases and J by 7 bases; unmatched bases: 7. The DNA of the CDR3 is TGCGCCAGCCACATTGGCGGGGGGAATGAGCAGTTCTTC. This gives the protein CASHIGGGNEQFF.

In nucleotides, the CDR3 is TGTGCCAGCAGCCCCCGGGACAACTCCTACGAGCAGTACTTC. This codes for CASSPRDNSYEQYF. This chain uses TRBV5-4 with TRBJ2-7, with D maybe TRBD1 (6 bases). Trimming stripped 4 bases from V and 0 bases from J, with 11 bases between. The CDR3 runs to 14 residues. Germline loops: CDR1 SGHNT, CDR2 YYREEE (reference sequence).

The chain links TRBV7-9 to TRBJ1-2; 8 nucleotides agree with TRBD1. The CDR3 length is 15 residues. Germline V gives CDR1 SEHNR, CDR2 FQNEAQ (reference sequence). The V segment lost 6 bases and the J segment 5 bases; nucleotides outside the gene matches: 11. The CDR3 loop reads CASSLTGTGLYGYTF. CDR3 DNA: TGTGCCAGCAGTTTAACCGGGACAGGTCTATATGGCTACACCTTC.

V usage is TRBV1 and J usage is TRBJ2-1. TRBV1 has pseudogene status. The CDR3 has 17 residues. CDR3 loop: CTSSHHFGAASYNEQFF. CDR3 in DNA: TGCACCAGCAGCCACCATTTCGGGGCGGCCTCCTACAATGAGCAGTTCTTC.

This clone was seen more than once but under ten times. V usage is TRBV2 and J usage is TRBJ1-6; D ambiguous. CDR1 is SNHLY, CDR2 FYNNEI, per germline. The germline V and J ends were trimmed by 3 bases and 6 bases, with 12 bases remaining between them. The CDR3 is 15 amino acids. The CDR3 sequence: CASSEGRVPNSPLHF. The CDR3 DNA is TGTGCCAGCAGTGAGGGGAGGGTACCTAATTCACCCCTCCACTTT.

In DNA, the CDR3 is TGTGCCACCCAGAACTGGGGGGACTCTGGGGCCAACGTCCTGACTTTC. Translated: CATQNWGDSGANVLTF. The V call is TRBV19, the J call TRBJ2-6; D perhaps matches TRBD2 (6 bases). CDR1 LNHDA and CDR2 SQIVND come from the germline V gene (reference sequence). CDR3 size: 16 residues. V was pared by 10 bases and J by 0 bases, with 16 bases between.

The chain links TRBV29-1 to TRBJ1-1; D not resolved. Germline V gene sequence: CDR1 SQVTM, CDR2 ANQGSEA. Trimming left V 6 bases short and J 5 bases short, with 10 bases between. The length of the CDR3 is 11 residues. In nucleotides, the CDR3 is TGCAGCGTCCAGAGGCAGACTGAAGCTTTCTTT. Its protein is CSVQRQTEAFF.

V is TRBV18 and J is TRBJ1-2, with D perhaps TRBD1 (5 bases). V shed 3 bases and J shed 2 bases, with 10 bases lying between them. Germline V gene lookup returns CDR1 KGHSH and CDR2 LQKENI. The CDR3 consists of 14 residues. CDR3 loop: CASSPFDRNYGYTF. CDR3 sequence (DNA): TGTGCCAGCTCACCCTTTGACAGAAACTATGGCTACACCTTC.